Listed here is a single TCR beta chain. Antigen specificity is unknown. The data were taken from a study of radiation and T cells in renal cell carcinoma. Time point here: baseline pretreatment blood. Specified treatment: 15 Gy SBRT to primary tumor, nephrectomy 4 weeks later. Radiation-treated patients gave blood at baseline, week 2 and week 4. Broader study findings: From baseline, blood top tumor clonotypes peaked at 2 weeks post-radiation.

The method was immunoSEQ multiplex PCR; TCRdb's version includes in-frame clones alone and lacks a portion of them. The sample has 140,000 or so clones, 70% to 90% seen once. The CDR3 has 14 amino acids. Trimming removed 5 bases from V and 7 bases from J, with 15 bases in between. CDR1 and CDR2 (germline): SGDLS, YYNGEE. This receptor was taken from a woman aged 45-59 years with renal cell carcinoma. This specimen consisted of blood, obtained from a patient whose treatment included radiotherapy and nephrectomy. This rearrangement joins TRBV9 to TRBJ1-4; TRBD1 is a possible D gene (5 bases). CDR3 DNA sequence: TGTGCCAGCAGTCGGACCGGGGACCGTGAAAAACTGTTTTTT. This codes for CASSRTGDREKLFF.